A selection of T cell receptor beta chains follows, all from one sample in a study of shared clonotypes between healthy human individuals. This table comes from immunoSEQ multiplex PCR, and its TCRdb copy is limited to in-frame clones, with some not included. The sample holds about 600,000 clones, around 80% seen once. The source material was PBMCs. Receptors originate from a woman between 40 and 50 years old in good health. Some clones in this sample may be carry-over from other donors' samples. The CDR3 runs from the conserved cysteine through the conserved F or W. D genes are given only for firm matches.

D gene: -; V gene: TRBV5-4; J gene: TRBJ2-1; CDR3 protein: CASSQYIYNEQFF
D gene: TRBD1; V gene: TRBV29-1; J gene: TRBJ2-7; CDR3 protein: CSVEGGPDRGDYEQYF
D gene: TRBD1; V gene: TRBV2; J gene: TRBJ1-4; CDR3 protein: CASSRDSPATNEKLFF
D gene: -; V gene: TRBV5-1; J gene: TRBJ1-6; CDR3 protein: CASSPTPTGLDSPLHF
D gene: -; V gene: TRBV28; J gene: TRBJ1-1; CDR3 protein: CASSLFFGQAFF
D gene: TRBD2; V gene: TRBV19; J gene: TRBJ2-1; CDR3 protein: CASSIPTSGRVGDEQFF
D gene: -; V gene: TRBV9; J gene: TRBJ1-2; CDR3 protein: CASSVDKRGLNYGYTF
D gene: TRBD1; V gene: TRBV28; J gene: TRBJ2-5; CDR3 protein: CASSLLQGGETQYF
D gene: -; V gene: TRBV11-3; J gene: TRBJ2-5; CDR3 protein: CASSLGVIGETQYF
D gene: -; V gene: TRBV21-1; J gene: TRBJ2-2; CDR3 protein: CASRQKQGLAGELFF
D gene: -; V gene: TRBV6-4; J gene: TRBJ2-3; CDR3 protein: CASSERARGTDTQYF
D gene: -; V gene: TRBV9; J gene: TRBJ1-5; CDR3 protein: CASSVGNNQPQHF
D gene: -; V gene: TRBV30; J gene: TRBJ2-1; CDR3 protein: CAWSVGGNNEQFF
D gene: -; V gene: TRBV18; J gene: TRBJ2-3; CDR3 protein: CASSPMSTDTQYF
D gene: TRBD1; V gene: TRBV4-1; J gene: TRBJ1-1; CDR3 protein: CASSRRGDREDTEAFF
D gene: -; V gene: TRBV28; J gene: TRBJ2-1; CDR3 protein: CASSLPPGQEAEQFF
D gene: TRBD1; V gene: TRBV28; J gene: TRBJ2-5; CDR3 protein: CASRPTGPGGTQYF
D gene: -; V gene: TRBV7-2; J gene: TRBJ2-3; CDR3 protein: CASSLEAGDTQYF
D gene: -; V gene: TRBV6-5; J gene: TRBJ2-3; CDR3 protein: CASGRLYTDTQYF
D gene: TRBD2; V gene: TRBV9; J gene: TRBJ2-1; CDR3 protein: CASSVPGLAHEQFF
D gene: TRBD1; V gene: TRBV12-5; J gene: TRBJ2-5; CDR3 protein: CASSRGQYQETQYF
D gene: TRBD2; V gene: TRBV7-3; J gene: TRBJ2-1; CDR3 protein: CASSPRTSGSSYNEQFF
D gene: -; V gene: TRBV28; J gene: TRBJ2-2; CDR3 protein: CASISVTRLNTGELFF
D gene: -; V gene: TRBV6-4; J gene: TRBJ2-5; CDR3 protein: CASSDSPRQETQYF
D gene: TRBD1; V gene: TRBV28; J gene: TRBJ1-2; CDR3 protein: CASRLGQDYGYTF
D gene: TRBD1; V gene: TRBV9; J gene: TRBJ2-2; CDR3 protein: CASSVQQGADTGELFF